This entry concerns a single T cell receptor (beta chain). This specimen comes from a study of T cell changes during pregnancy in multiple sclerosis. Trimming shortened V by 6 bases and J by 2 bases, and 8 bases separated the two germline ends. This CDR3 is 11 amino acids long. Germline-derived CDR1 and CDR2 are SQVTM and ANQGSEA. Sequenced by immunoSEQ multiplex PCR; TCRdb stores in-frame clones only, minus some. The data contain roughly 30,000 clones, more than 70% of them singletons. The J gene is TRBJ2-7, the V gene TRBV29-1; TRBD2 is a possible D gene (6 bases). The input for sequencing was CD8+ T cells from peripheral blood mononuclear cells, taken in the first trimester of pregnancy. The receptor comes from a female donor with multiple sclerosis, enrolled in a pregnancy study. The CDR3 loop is CSVGLPYEQYF. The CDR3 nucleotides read TGCAGCGTCGGACTACCCTACGAGCAGTACTTC.